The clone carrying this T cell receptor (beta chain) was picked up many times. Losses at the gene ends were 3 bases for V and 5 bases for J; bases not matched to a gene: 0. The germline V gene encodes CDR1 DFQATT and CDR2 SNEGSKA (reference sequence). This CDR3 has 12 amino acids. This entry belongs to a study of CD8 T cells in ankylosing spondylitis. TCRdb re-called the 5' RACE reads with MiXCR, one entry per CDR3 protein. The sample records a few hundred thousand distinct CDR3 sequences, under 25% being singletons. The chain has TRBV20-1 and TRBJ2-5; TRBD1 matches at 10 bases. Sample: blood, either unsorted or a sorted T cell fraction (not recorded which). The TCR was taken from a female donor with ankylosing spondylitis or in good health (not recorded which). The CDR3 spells CSARGQGETQYF. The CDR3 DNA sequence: TGCAGTGCTAGGGGACAGGGGGAGACCCAGTACTTC.